This TCR beta chain was captured in a study of cytomegalovirus exposure and HLA in healthy donors (TCRdb year 2017). The study in broad terms: An earlier analysis of 587 of the donors reported 250 to 350 Gb of sequence data and around 100 million unique TCR beta sequences obtained from roughly 180 million T cells. Approximately 300 gigabases of sequencing data and around 88 million unique TCR sequences made up an early release that covered approximately 620 HLA-typed donors. The genetic ancestry cluster associated with self-reported Caucasian donors included over 80% of the roughly 400 genotyped donors. The study aimed to test whether cataloging public T cell receptors could reveal signatures of past pathogen exposure. The study profiled the T cell repertoires of hundreds of subjects by immunosequencing and related them to cytomegalovirus serostatus. Along with the approximately 650-subject first cohort, a separate validation cohort of over 90 different subjects was used. The study combined high-throughput TCR immunosequencing, statistical association of individual TCRs with disease status, and machine learning to predict cytomegalovirus infection status. To study patterns of TCR occurrence, a later analysis re-analyzed previously published TCR beta repertoires from under 750 donors and added high-resolution HLA genotyping. The later analysis used no new phenotypic data to find candidate immune exposures, relying instead on TCR beta sequences and their occurrence across donors. An earlier analysis of nearly 600 of the donors applied high-throughput TCR beta sequencing to assess whether each TCR beta V gene segment acted as functional or pseudogenic. Donor age, sex, ethnicity and CMV serostatus were compiled alongside the repertoire data. In a later genetic analysis, genome-wide SNP genotypes for about 65% of the 666 donors were used, and that subset was treated as a discovery cohort. All discovery cohort repertoires had been generated using a single sequencing platform. HLA typing covered class I and class II loci at four-digit resolution. Typing coverage varied by locus: about 629-640 donors for A, B, C, DRB1 and DQB1; 522 for DQA1; more than 600 for DPA1; around 490 for DPB1. Because of strong linkage in the cohort, roughly five DR-DQ haplotypes were treated as single units for association and clustering. On average, about 240,000 unique TCR beta nucleotide sequences were sequenced per donor among some 420 genotyped donors of the cohort, with around 19% of those sequences being non-productive. What the authors observed across the whole study: Because counts were too low, more than 15 rarely observed V segments, including chromosome 9 orphons, were left out of the earlier analysis of over 550 of the donors. An association between a missense DCLRE1C variant and V-gene and J-gene trimming of TCR beta chains was found in a later genetic analysis and replicated in an independent cohort. A later analysis reported that several top co-occurrence clusters appeared linked to parvovirus B19, influenza, CMV and Epstein-Barr virus. A further reported finding was that TCR beta sequences accurately predicted the HLA-A and HLA-B alleles for most subjects in the first cohort. A cluster of highly shared sequence variants was judged likely to be a technical artifact of the sequencing pipeline. In vitro tests confirmed that a few of the cytomegalovirus-associated TCR beta chains recognize cytomegalovirus antigens. It was suggested by the authors that the approach could potentially be generalized to other disease states and immunological phenotypes. Immune exposure information for the cohort was limited to CMV serostatus. At a false discovery rate of 0.05, a later analysis linked approximately 18,000 TCR beta sequences to specific HLA alleles. In a later analysis, TCR association rates were found to vary across HLA loci, with the most associated TCRs seen for DRB1 alleles and the fewest for HLA-C alleles. The study gave a list of under 200 TCR beta chains associated with cytomegalovirus. Presence/absence analyses assumed roughly uniform sequencing depth across donors, an assumption that may not hold. In a later genetic analysis, fewer N-insertions in productive TCRs were reported among donors in an Asian-associated ancestry cluster than the roughly 700-donor mean. The cohort was sequenced for TCR beta chains only, and without alpha or paired-chain data the features that could be detected were limited. In a later analysis, HLA-associated TCR beta chains showed more clonal expansion and lower generation probabilities than non-associated chains that were equally common. When HLA alleles, especially DR and DQ, strongly co-occurred, TCR associations were difficult to assign to individual alleles. An earlier analysis of approximately 500 of the donors showed that most TCR beta V segments appeared in productive rearrangements either about 87% or about 30% of the time, which broadly matched IMGT annotations. A later analysis found that most CMV-associated TCR beta chains appeared HLA-restricted, with HLA associations seemingly driven largely by CMV exposure. Because some donors lacked HLA typing at each locus, the association tests relied only on the typed subset. Linkage disequilibrium might explain the correlated functional status among segregating V segments, but an unknown experimental factor could not be excluded. The classifier was reported to diagnose cytomegalovirus status with high specificity and sensitivity in both the original and validation cohorts. Across donors, most TCR sequences were observed very rarely, whereas some public TCRs were present in many individuals.

In total, around 600 healthy bone marrow donors made up the cohort. At the time of sampling, all cohort members were nominally healthy, though unrecorded immune exposures were likely present. The donor tested CMV seronegative, placing the donor among the 350 to 400 seronegative members of the cohort. A peripheral blood sample was collected from each donor, and TCR beta sequencing was performed on peripheral blood mononuclear cells. The Qiagen DNeasy Blood Extraction Kit was used to extract genomic DNA from the blood cell samples. Library prep was done by the immunoSEQ multiplex PCR assay. The multiplex PCR relied on a mix of 60 forward primers for TCR Vbeta segments and 13 reverse primers for TCR Jbeta segments. The CDR3 region of rearranged TCR beta genes was amplified from genomic DNA with a multiplex PCR assay. On the Illumina HiSeq System, the amplified TCR beta libraries were sequenced as 87-base-pair reads. The source study handled its data this way. A later analysis counted some 80 million unique TCR beta chains across the 550 to 750 repertoires, and around 12 million of these chains were shared by at least two donors. Raw reads were error-corrected and collapsed into unique sequences with a nearest-neighbor algorithm that merged closely related sequences to remove PCR and sequencing errors. To assign V, D and J gene segments, CDR3 sequences were aligned to IMGT reference sequences. For a sequence to be retained, a match of at least six nucleotides was required to both a V gene segment and a J gene segment. A rearrangement counted as productive if the CDR3 had no stop codons and remained in frame with V and J, and every other rearrangement counted as non-productive. Following IMGT convention, CDR3 was defined as the stretch from the second conserved V-encoded cysteine up to the conserved J-encoded phenylalanine. The earlier analysis of about 590 of the donors excluded sequences that lacked an unambiguous match to a single V gene segment. An earlier analysis of several hundred of the donors called V segments functional above 56.7% productive rearrangements and segregating when the between-donor standard deviation exceeded 5%. A statistical classification framework was built to diagnose cytomegalovirus status from the catalog of TCR beta chain sequences. A later analysis assigned V and J genes by comparing TCR nucleotide sequences with IMGT/GENE-DB human TR gene sequences. In a later analysis, CDR3 sequences and most-parsimonious VDJ recombination scenarios were assigned using the TCRdist pipeline. A later analysis defined each TCR beta chain by its CDR3 amino acid sequence plus V-gene family, and excluded reads lacking a unique V-gene family. In a later analysis, around 650 highly shared, low-generation-probability nucleotide sequences were removed to address suspected cross-contamination and a sequencing artifact. In a later analysis, a clonal expansion index for each public chain was calculated from normalized within-repertoire ranks of inferred template counts. Generation probabilities in a later analysis came from a VDJ recombination model fitted to out-of-frame rearrangements, and those results were checked against IGoR. Hypergeometric tests were used in a later analysis to score TCR-TCR, TCR-HLA and TCR-CMV co-occurrence, with a repertoire-size bias correction applied to the TCR pairs. To estimate false discovery rates, a later analysis permuted the HLA or CMV assignments 20 times. In a later analysis, co-occurring TCRs were grouped with DBSCAN, and TCRdist sequence similarity was added when clustering was performed within HLA-allele-positive subsets. For co-occurrence clustering, repertoires with fewer than 30,000 or more than 120,000 public chains were excluded, along with four to six repertoires with anomalous nucleotide sharing. TCRdb carries this immuneACCESS record with in-frame sequences only. Its versions omit some clonotypes, under half of them owing to an unresolved V gene in the studies checked, with the rest unexplained. For V, J and clone size, that table is used; D and trimming come from the DNA. For this sample there are 45,000 to 65,000 clones; nearly 85% appear just once. The ten largest clones represent 1.6% of the sample.

Details on this clone: The clone's antigen remains unknown. The sample holds no much larger clone one base away, and base qualities are not on file.

Sample: PBMCs. The receptor was isolated from a man aged 25 to 40 in good health and CMV-seronegative.

The nucleotide sequence is TGTGCCACAAAAGGCCCGGGACAGGGGAACACTGAAGCTTTCTTT. Protein translation: CATKGPGQGNTEAFF. The chain employs TRBV15 and TRBJ1-1; TRBD1 lines up with 9 middle nucleotides. The CDR3 has 15 amino acids, counting the end cysteine and phenylalanine. Only CDR3 DNA is held: 45 bases, read in frame from base 1. Trimmed from V: 9 bases; trimmed from J: 1 base; junction bases lacking a gene match: 9. The germline V gene (reference sequence) yields LNHNV for CDR1 and YYDKDF for CDR2.